A single sample is the source of the 28 T cell receptor beta chains below, sequenced in a study of cytomegalovirus exposure and HLA in healthy donors. A multiplex PCR was run with 60 Vbeta primers and 13 Jbeta primers. Here immunoSEQ multiplex PCR was the method, and the copy in TCRdb shows in-frame clones only, minus some. Here the sample spans about 210,000 clones, around four fifths being singletons. Source material: PBMCs. Receptor source: a woman aged 50 to 65 in good health and CMV-seropositive.

The gene calls are TRBV6-5 and TRBJ1-2, with 7 positions matching TRBD1. Trimming at V came to 6 bases and at J to 8 bases, leaving 9 bases not matched to a gene. Germline V CDR1 and CDR2: MNHEY, SVGAGI. This CDR3 spans 13 amino acids. The CDR3 region has the DNA TGTGCCAGCAGACCCCCTCTAGGGGGCGGCTACACCTTC. Its protein product is CASRPPLGGGYTF.

The V and J genes are TRBV30 and TRBJ2-5, with 7 bases lining up with TRBD1. This CDR3 has 14 amino acids. With V trimmed by 5 bases and J by 5 bases, 11 bases remained unmatched. The germline V gene encodes CDR1 GTSNPN and CDR2 SVGIG (reference sequence). CDR3 in amino acids: CAWARTGGEETQYF. DNA for the CDR3: TGTGCCTGGGCTCGGACAGGTGGGGAGGAGACCCAGTACTTC. Full variable domain (remainder filled in from reference TRBV30 and TRBJ2-5): SQTIHQWPATLVQPVGSPLSLECTVEGTSNPNLYWYRQAAGRGLQLLFYSVGIGQISSEVPQNLSASRPQDRQFILSSKKLLLSDSGFYLCAWARTGGEETQYFGPGTRLLVL.

The V gene is TRBV6-4, the J gene TRBJ2-3; D is unclear. Trimming left V 2 bases short and J 0 bases short, with 3 bases between. Germline CDR1 MRHNA, CDR2 SNTAGT. There are 13 residues in the CDR3. Here the CDR3 reads CASSDTSTDTQYF. CDR3 in DNA: TGTGCCAGCAGTGACACTAGCACAGATACGCAGTATTTT.

CDR3 in amino acids: CAWGTGMNEKLFF. CDR3 DNA: TGTGCCTGGGGGACAGGGATGAATGAAAAACTGTTTTTT. This sequence joins TRBV30 and TRBJ1-4; 9 bases are a match to TRBD1. CDR3 length equals 13 residues. V gave up 5 bases and J gave up 5 bases; unmatched junction bases: 3. Germline V CDR1 and CDR2: GTSNPN, SVGIG (reference sequence).

The genes are TRBV27 and TRBJ2-6; no firm D call. Looked up from germline, CDR1 is MNHEY and CDR2 is SMNVEV (reference sequence). The CDR3 consists of 16 residues. V dropped 2 bases and J dropped 0 bases, with 8 bases sitting between them. CDR3 DNA: TGTGCCAGCAGTTTAGTGTTGAGCTCTGGGGCCAACGTCCTGACTTTC. It yields the protein CASSLVLSSGANVLTF.

This chain links TRBV18 with TRBJ2-7; 13 nucleotides align to TRBD2. Germline V gene lookup returns CDR1 KGHSH and CDR2 LQKENI. The CDR3 is 15 residues long. The trim removed 3 bases at V and 3 bases at J, leaving 2 bases unmatched. CDR3 sequence (DNA): TGTGCCAGCTCACCCAGACTAGCGGGGGGCTACGAGCAGTACTTC. Its protein product is CASSPRLAGGYEQYF.

The chain uses TRBV4-2 and TRBJ1-1; weak D call: TRBD1 (6 bases). The germline V and J ends were trimmed by 4 bases and 5 bases, with 11 bases remaining between them. The germline V gene encodes CDR1 LGHNA and CDR2 YNFKEQ. This CDR3 region has 13 residues. CDR3 residues: CASSLKTGTEAFF. Here the CDR3 DNA reads TGTGCCAGCAGCCTTAAAACAGGGACTGAAGCTTTCTTT.

J is TRBJ2-2 and V is TRBV30; 10 bases map to TRBD1. CDR1 and CDR2 from the germline V gene are GTSNPN and SVGIG (reference sequence). J was trimmed by 4 bases and V by 0 bases; bases with no gene match: 8. The CDR3 consists of 17 residues. CDR3 bases: TGTGCCTGGAGTGTACGGCTGACAGGGGGCGGCACCGGGGAGCTGTTTTTT. It is translated as CAWSVRLTGGGTGELFF.

This chain joins TRBV2 and TRBJ2-1, with 7 bases fitting TRBD2. Germline CDR1 and CDR2: SNHLY and FYNNEI. With 3 bases clipped from V and 0 bases from J, the junction kept 8 bases outside the gene matches. The CDR3 contains 17 residues. This CDR3 reads CASSEESAGSSYNEQFF. The CDR3 coding sequence is TGTGCCAGCAGTGAGGAATCAGCGGGGAGCTCCTACAATGAGCAGTTCTTC.

V is TRBV27 and J is TRBJ2-7, with a possible D match to TRBD1 (6 bases). This CDR3 spans 15 amino acids. The germline V and J ends were trimmed by 2 bases and 0 bases, with 11 bases remaining between them. Per the germline V gene, CDR1 is MNHEY and CDR2 is SMNVEV (reference sequence). CDR3 in DNA: TGTGCCAGCAGTTTAGGACAGACTTTCTCCTACGAGCAGTACTTC. Translating gives CASSLGQTFSYEQYF.

The sample holds one count of this clone. This chain joins TRBV4-1 and TRBJ1-3; D might be TRBD1 (6 bases). CDR1 and CDR2 (germline): MGHRA, YSYEKL. This CDR3 spans 15 amino acids. V lost 0 bases and J lost 2, with 8 bases in between. CDR3 sequence reads: CASSQDSGAGNTIYF. DNA for the CDR3: TGCGCCAGCAGCCAAGACTCAGGGGCTGGAAACACCATATATTTT.

The rearrangement uses TRBV19 and TRBJ1-4, with D maybe TRBD1 (6 bases). The CDR3 runs to 16 residues. The V gene's germline CDR1 is LNHDA and CDR2 SQIVND (reference sequence). Trimming left V 5 bases short and J 5 bases short, with 18 bases between. The CDR3 coding sequence is TGTGCCAGTAGTTTTGAAAAAGGGGGTGTAAATGAAAAACTGTTTTTT. It translates to CASSFEKGGVNEKLFF.

This sequence joins TRBV6-4 and TRBJ1-1; D not certain. In germline, CDR1 is MRHNA, CDR2 SNTAGT. The V end lost 6 bases, the J end lost 0 bases, and 14 bases lay between the germline ends. The CDR3 has 15 residues. In DNA, the CDR3 is TGTGCCAGCAGCCCGGGAGTCGGTTTGAACACTGAAGCTTTCTTT. Protein: CASSPGVGLNTEAFF.

The gene calls are TRBV27 and TRBJ2-5; D gene uncertain. Germline assignment: CDR1 MNHEY and CDR2 SMNVEV (reference sequence). Trimming cost V 5 bases and J 6 bases, with 16 bases left between them. The CDR3 has 14 amino acids. This chain's CDR3 is CASSPLVRPQTQYF. CDR3 DNA sequence: TGTGCCAGCAGTCCTCTGGTGCGGCCTCAGACCCAGTACTTC.

The J gene is TRBJ1-2, the V gene TRBV5-8, with D uncertain. The CDR3 length is 13 residues. V was shortened by 3 bases and J by 8 bases, with 14 bases between the two germline ends. Germline V gene data show CDR1 as SGHTS and CDR2 as YDEGEE. This chain's CDR3 is CASSYGLEEGYTF. CDR3 nucleotide sequence: TGTGCCAGCAGCTACGGACTAGAGGAGGGCTACACCTTC. The complete variable domain, with remaining parts taken from reference TRBV5-8 and TRBJ1-2, reads EAGVTQSPTHLIKTRGQQATLRCSPISGHTSVYWYQQALGLGLQFLLWYDEGEERNRGNFPPRFSGRQFPNYSSELNVNALELEDSALYLCASSYGLEEGYTFGSGTRLTVV.

As concerns this clone: Germline and junction disagree at one end, which may indicate a read error. The chain has TRBV11-2 and TRBJ2-7; the match to TRBD1 covers 8 bases. Per germline, CDR1 SGHAT and CDR2 FQNNGV. CDR3 length: 14 residues. The CDR3 loop reads CASSIRGLSHEQYF. CDR3 DNA: TGTGCCAGCAGTATCAGGGGGCTCTCCCACGAGCAGTACTTC.

This clone was seen just once. This rearrangement joins TRBV4-1 to TRBJ1-3; maybe TRBD1 (6 bases). Germline CDR1 MGHRA, CDR2 YSYEKL. This CDR3 has 16 amino acids. V lost 0 bases and J 2 bases, leaving 11 bases between the germline ends. CDR3 sequence reads: CASSQEVGAAGNTIYF. In nucleotides, the CDR3 is TGCGCCAGCAGCCAAGAAGTGGGGGCGGCTGGAAACACCATATATTTT.

J is TRBJ1-2 and V is TRBV5-1, with D possibly TRBD1 on 6 matching bases. V was clipped by 4 bases and J by 2 bases, with 18 bases between them. The germline V gene has CDR1 SGHRS and CDR2 YFSETQ. CDR3 length: 16 residues. The CDR3 sequence is CASSRETGRTNYGYTF. DNA for the CDR3: TGCGCCAGCAGCAGAGAGACAGGACGAACGAACTATGGCTACACCTTC.

This chain uses TRBV6-5 with TRBJ1-5; tentative D call: TRBD1 (6 bases). CDR1 and CDR2 (germline): MNHEY, SVGAGI. The V gene lost 9 bases and the J gene lost 6 bases, with 15 bases spanning the gap. CDR3 size: 13 residues. The CDR3 region is CASRGGTSQPQHF. CDR3 in DNA: TGTGCCAGTAGAGGGGGAACGTCTCAGCCCCAGCATTTT.

The J gene is TRBJ1-1, the V gene TRBV27; D not certain. In germline, CDR1 is MNHEY, CDR2 SMNVEV (reference sequence). V lost 5 bases to trimming and J lost 3 bases, with 16 bases between them. The CDR3 is 15 residues long. The CDR3 spells CASSPRYRGYTEAFF. The CDR3 nucleotides read TGTGCCAGCAGTCCACGATACCGGGGATACACTGAAGCTTTCTTT.

This sequence joins TRBV7-9 and TRBJ2-5; D is possibly TRBD2 (5 bases). This CDR3 spans 14 amino acids. CDR1 is SEHNR and CDR2 is FQNEAQ in the germline V gene (reference sequence). With 4 bases removed from V and 5 bases from J, the gap between germline ends came to 14 bases. CDR3 nucleotide sequence: TGTGCCAGCAGCTCGACTGGGCGGGCCGAGACCCAGTACTTC. Translation: CASSSTGRAETQYF.

In this sample, this clone turned up once. The gene calls are TRBV21-1 and TRBJ1-2; the table's D call, TRBD1, has no DNA check behind it. TRBV21-1 is deemed a pseudogene. CDR3 size: 14 residues. This chain's CDR3 is CASSKDPGGYGYTF. CDR3 bases: TGTGCCAGCAGCAAAGATCCAGGGGGATATGGCTACACCTTC.

The chain combines TRBV10-3 with TRBJ1-2; no definite D call. V dropped 0 bases and J dropped 4 bases, with 18 bases sitting between them. The CDR3 has 17 amino acids. Germline values: CDR1 ENHRY, CDR2 SYGVKD. The CDR3 DNA reads TGTGCCATCAGTGAGTCCTATCCGGGATTCGGTGTCTATGGCTACACCTTC. It translates to CAISESYPGFGVYGYTF.

The chain joins TRBV11-1 to TRBJ2-5; D possibly corresponds to TRBD1 (6 bases). Trimming removed 5 bases at V and 3 bases at J, with 13 bases between. CDR1 is SGHAT, CDR2 FQDESV, per germline (reference sequence). The CDR3 has 14 amino acids. The CDR3 DNA reads TGTGCCAGCAGCCCCAACTCAGGGGAAGAGACCCAGTACTTC. It is translated as CASSPNSGEETQYF.

The rearrangement uses TRBV19 and TRBJ1-4, with D hard to call. This CDR3 spans 15 amino acids. The germline V and J ends were trimmed by 9 bases and 8 bases, with 22 bases remaining between them. Per germline, CDR1 LNHDA and CDR2 SQIVND (reference sequence). This CDR3 reads CASSMGGPGWEKLFF. In DNA form, the CDR3 reads TGTGCCAGCAGCATGGGAGGCCCCGGATGGGAAAAACTGTTTTTT.

With respect to this clone: Mismatch with germline at one junction end may stem from a read error. The CDR3 loop reads CASSQGGGNEKLFF. Here the CDR3 DNA reads TGCGCCAGCAGTCAAGGGGGCGGTAATGAAAAACTGTTTTTT. The rearrangement joins TRBV4-1 to TRBJ1-4; 7 bases agree with TRBD1. Germline values: CDR1 MGHRA, CDR2 YSYEKL. The CDR3 is 14 residues long.

The chain recombines TRBV18 with TRBJ2-5, with 11 bases that match TRBD2. There are 13 residues in the CDR3. The V and J ends lost 8 bases and 5 bases, in that order; junction bases with no gene match: 4. CDR1 KGHSH and CDR2 LQKENI come from the germline V gene. CDR3 nucleotides: TGTGCCAGCGGGACTAGCGGTCGGGAGACCCAGTACTTC. It translates to CASGTSGRETQYF.

This chain connects TRBV6-5 to TRBJ1-6; 7 bases map to TRBD1. The CDR3 loop spans 14 amino acids. From germline, CDR1 is MNHEY and CDR2 SVGAGI. The junction had 11 bases not matched to a gene; V was cut back by 9 bases and J by 9 bases. CDR3 loop: CASGEGTVGSPLHF. The CDR3 nucleotides read TGTGCCAGTGGGGAAGGGACAGTTGGTTCACCCCTCCACTTT.